One sample yielded the 29 T cell receptor beta chains listed below, sequenced in a study of radiotherapy plus CTLA-4 blockade in lung cancer. Clones were read by immunoSEQ multiplex PCR, and TCRdb kept only the in-frame ones, dropping some. The profile shows about 81,000 clones, about three quarters of them singletons. This sample comprised peripheral blood, obtained from a patient treated with radiotherapy plus ipilimumab. The receptors originated from a human donor with non-small cell lung cancer that progressed on radiotherapy plus ipilimumab.

V and J are TRBV4-1 and TRBJ2-1; D is uncertain. V lost 3 bases and J lost 5, with 14 bases in between. CDR1 and CDR2 (germline): MGHRA, YSYEKL. The CDR3 contains 15 residues. In DNA form, the CDR3 reads TGCGCCAGCAGCCAGGAGCTACCAGAGAACAATGAGCAGTTCTTC. The encoded protein is CASSQELPENNEQFF.

CDR3 sequence: CASSPPKGAVSYEQYF. DNA of the CDR3: TGTGCCAGCAGCCCGCCAAAGGGCGCGGTCTCCTACGAGCAGTACTTC. The gene calls are TRBV11-2 and TRBJ2-7; D is ambiguous. CDR3 length equals 16 residues. Trimming cost V 5 bases and J 0 bases, with 17 bases left between them. Germline V gene lookup returns CDR1 SGHAT and CDR2 FQNNGV. The whole variable domain, filled in from reference TRBV11-2 and TRBJ2-7, reads EAGVAQSPRYKIIEKRQSVAFWCNPISGHATLYWYQQILGQGPKLLIQFQNNGVVDDSQLPKDRFSAERLKGVDSTLKIQPAKLEDSAVYLCASSPPKGAVSYEQYFGPGTRLTVT.

The chain combines TRBV19 with TRBJ2-1, with unresolved D. In germline, CDR1 is LNHDA, CDR2 SQIVND (reference sequence). The CDR3 totals 15 residues. V gave up 8 bases and J gave up 3 bases, with 17 bases separating them. The CDR3 loop reads CASGSLGIDYNEQFF. The CDR3 DNA reads TGTGCCAGTGGGTCATTAGGGATTGACTACAATGAGCAGTTCTTC.

The CDR3 loop is CASSAGAGLQPQHF. The DNA for the CDR3 is TGTGCCAGCAGTGCGGGGGCAGGGTTACAGCCCCAGCATTTT. The chain employs TRBV2 and TRBJ1-5; maybe TRBD1 (6 bases). The V and J ends lost 4 bases and 7 bases respectively, with 14 bases between them. This CDR3 region has 14 residues. The germline CDR1 and CDR2 sequences are SNHLY and FYNNEI.

This clone was seen only once. The gene calls are TRBV11-2 and TRBJ2-5; possibly TRBD1 for D (6 bases). Germline CDR1 and CDR2: SGHAT and FQNNGV. This CDR3 has 13 amino acids. Trimming left V 1 base short and J 9 bases short, with 12 bases between. The CDR3 is CASSLALGQPQYF. The CDR3 DNA follows: TGTGCCAGCAGCTTAGCCCTCGGACAGCCCCAGTACTTC.

The genes are TRBV19 and TRBJ2-1; 8 nucleotides align to TRBD1. Germline CDR1 is LNHDA and CDR2 is SQIVND (reference sequence). The CDR3 length is 18 residues. V gave up 7 bases and J gave up 0 bases; unmatched junction bases: 14. CDR3 in amino acids: CASTRTGSVWDSYNEQFF. CDR3 sequence (DNA): TGTGCCAGTACCAGGACAGGGTCAGTTTGGGACTCCTACAATGAGCAGTTCTTC.

This chain joins TRBV6-6 and TRBJ2-7; D possibly corresponds to TRBD2 (5 bases). The CDR3 is 10 amino acids. Germline loops: CDR1 MNHNY, CDR2 SVGAGI (reference sequence). Trimming took 6 bases from V and 7 from J, leaving 7 bases between them. The CDR3 loop reads CASSGIEQYF. Here the CDR3 DNA reads TGTGCCAGCAGCGGGATTGAGCAGTACTTC.

The chain recombines TRBV5-1 with TRBJ2-3; TRBD2 agrees at 13 bases. Trimming cost V 4 bases and J 1 base; bases outside gene matches: 3. CDR1 and CDR2 from the germline V gene are SGHRS and YFSETQ. CDR3 length equals 16 residues. Written as DNA, the CDR3 is TGCGCCAGCAGCCCAGGACTAGCGGGGGGCACAGATACGCAGTATTTT. It is translated as CASSPGLAGGTDTQYF.

The V call is TRBV5-4, the J call TRBJ2-2, with TRBD2 matching over 8 bases. V trimming: 3 bases; J trimming: 4 bases; junction bases outside the gene matches: 8. The CDR3 runs to 16 residues. Per germline, CDR1 SGHNT and CDR2 YYREEE (reference sequence). The CDR3 DNA sequence: TGTGCCAGCAGCTGGGGCGGAGCGGGGGCCACCGGGGAGCTGTTTTTT. This gives the protein CASSWGGAGATGELFF.

V usage is TRBV5-4 and J usage is TRBJ2-3; no definite D call. This CDR3 spans 11 amino acids. From germline, CDR1 is SGHNT and CDR2 YYREEE (reference sequence). V was cut by 2 bases and J by 6 bases, with 4 bases left in between. The CDR3: CASSFYDTQYF. As DNA, the CDR3 is TGTGCCAGCAGCTTTTACGATACGCAGTATTTT. The full variable domain, its missing parts supplied by reference TRBV5-4 and TRBJ2-3, is ETGVTQSPTHLIKTRGQQVTLRCSSQSGHNTVSWYQQALGQGPQFIFQYYREEENGRGNFPPRFSGLQFPNYSSELNVNALELDDSALYLCASSFYDTQYFGPGTRLTVL.

This chain links TRBV4-1 with TRBJ2-2; D is ambiguous. This CDR3 region has 15 residues. Trimming left V 1 base short and J 5 bases short, with 11 bases between. Per the germline V gene, CDR1 is MGHRA and CDR2 is YSYEKL. The CDR3: CASSQAPGFTGELFF. CDR3 coding DNA: TGCGCCAGCAGCCAAGCCCCCGGCTTTACCGGGGAGCTGTTTTTT.

This chain joins TRBV6-5 and TRBJ1-2; maybe TRBD1 (5 bases). V was pared by 5 bases and J by 4 bases, with 11 bases between. CDR1 is MNHEY, CDR2 SVGAGI, per germline. The CDR3 contains 13 residues. CDR3 bases: TGTGCCAGCAGTAAGGGGTTTGGCTATGGCTACACCTTC. This translates into CASSKGFGYGYTF.

In its sample, this clone was seen once. The rearrangement uses TRBV18 and TRBJ2-5; tentative D call: TRBD2 (6 bases). The germline V and J ends were trimmed by 1 base and 5 bases, with 8 bases remaining between them. Looked up from germline, CDR1 is KGHSH and CDR2 is LQKENI. The CDR3 sequence is 13 residues long. The CDR3 reads CASSPQGRETQYF. CDR3 nucleotide sequence: TGTGCCAGCTCACCACAGGGGAGGGAGACCCAGTACTTC.

This chain connects TRBV15 to TRBJ1-1; tentative D call: TRBD1 (5 bases). The CDR3 totals 15 residues. V lost 1 base and J 1 base, leaving 10 bases between the germline ends. Germline loops: CDR1 LNHNV, CDR2 YYDKDF (reference sequence). The CDR3 reads CATSRASGGNTEAFF. The CDR3 nucleotides read TGTGCCACCAGCAGAGCATCGGGGGGGAACACTGAAGCTTTCTTT. Supplemented by reference TRBV15 and TRBJ1-1, the full variable domain reads DAMVIQNPRYQVTQFGKPVTLSCSQTLNHNVMYWYQQKSSQAPKLLFHYYDKDFNNEADTPDNFQSRRPNTSFCFLDIRSPGLGDTAMYLCATSRASGGNTEAFFGQGTRLTVV.

This chain links TRBV2 with TRBJ1-5, with D hard to call. Germline V gene sequence: CDR1 SNHLY, CDR2 FYNNEI. Trimming pared 4 bases from V and 6 bases from J, leaving 7 bases between. This CDR3 region has 12 residues. This CDR3 is CASSGPRQPQHF. The DNA for the CDR3 is TGTGCCAGCAGTGGTCCGCGTCAGCCCCAGCATTTT.

This rearrangement joins TRBV19 to TRBJ2-7; D may be TRBD1 (7 bases). The CDR3 runs 16 residues. Germline CDR1 reads LNHDA; CDR2 reads SQIVND (reference sequence). The V and J ends lost 3 bases and 6 bases respectively, with 21 bases between them. CDR3 coding DNA: TGTGCCAGTAGTATTTGGAGGGGGACAGACGTCGTCGAGCAGTACTTC. As protein: CASSIWRGTDVVEQYF. Filled out from reference TRBV19 and TRBJ2-7, the complete variable domain reads DGGITQSPKYLFRKEGQNVTLSCEQNLNHDAMYWYRQDPGQGLRLIYYSQIVNDFQKGDIAEGYSVSREKKESFPLTVTSAQKNPTAFYLCASSIWRGTDVVEQYFGPGTRLTVT.

Only a few counts were recorded for this clone. This chain connects TRBV11-2 to TRBJ2-7, with TRBD2 matching 14 bases. V dropped 3 bases and J dropped 7; count of bases not matched to a gene: 5. Germline V CDR1 and CDR2: SGHAT, FQNNGV. The CDR3 totals 15 residues. CDR3 amino acids: CASSFGTSGGEEQYF. CDR3 coding DNA: TGTGCCAGCAGCTTCGGGACTAGCGGGGGAGAAGAGCAGTACTTC.

The chain employs TRBV5-4 and TRBJ2-5; TRBD2 aligns across 16 bases. The DNA end is more similar to TRBJ2-7, so the J call may be wrong. This CDR3 is 17 amino acids long. Per the germline V gene, CDR1 is SGHNT and CDR2 is YYREEE (reference sequence). CDR3: CASSSTGLAGGSYEQYF. CDR3 sequence (DNA): TGTGCCAGCAGCTCCACGGGACTAGCGGGAGGGTCCTACGAGCAGTACTTC.

The sample holds a few counts of this clone. V and J are TRBV28 and TRBJ1-5; D call uncertain. V was pared by 6 bases and J by 3 bases, with 18 bases between. From germline, CDR1 is MDHEN and CDR2 SYDVKM. There are 16 residues in the CDR3. The CDR3 DNA reads TGTGCCAGCAGCCTATCCATACAGCTATTCAATCAGCCCCAGCATTTT. This sequence encodes CASSLSIQLFNQPQHF.

The CDR3 protein is CASSTGQLNTEAFF. The DNA of the CDR3 is TGCGCCAGCAGCACCGGACAGCTGAACACTGAAGCTTTCTTT. The V and J genes are TRBV5-1 and TRBJ1-1, with a weak D call TRBD1 (6 bases). Germline V gene data show CDR1 as SGHRS and CDR2 as YFSETQ. The CDR3 is 14 residues long. The germline V and J ends were trimmed by 4 bases and 0 bases, with 10 bases remaining between them.

The chain joins TRBV6-1 to TRBJ2-7; 8 nucleotides agree with TRBD2. Germline-derived CDR1 and CDR2 are MNHNS and SASEGT. CDR3 length: 14 amino acids. The junction had 4 bases not matched to a gene; V was cut back by 3 bases and J by 3 bases. CDR3 amino acids: CASSELLAGYEQYF. CDR3 sequence (DNA): TGTGCCAGCAGTGAGCTGCTAGCGGGCTACGAGCAGTACTTC.

In its sample, this clone was seen once. The chain is built from TRBV2 and TRBJ2-5; D is possibly TRBD1 (6 bases). Trimming shortened V by 7 bases and J by 1 base, and 13 bases separated the two germline ends. CDR3 length: 14 amino acids. The germline V gene encodes CDR1 SNHLY and CDR2 FYNNEI. CDR3 in DNA: TGTGCCAGCACCCGTGGACAGATCCAAGAGACCCAGTACTTC. Translation gives CASTRGQIQETQYF.

This rearrangement joins TRBV5-1 to TRBJ2-3, with D perhaps matching TRBD1 (6 bases). This CDR3 spans 17 amino acids. Trimming removed 4 bases at V and 1 base at J, with 19 bases between. The V gene's germline CDR1 is SGHRS and CDR2 YFSETQ. The CDR3 coding sequence is TGCGCCAGCAGCACCAGCCCAGGGGCTGGTGGCACAGATACGCAGTATTTT. This gives the protein CASSTSPGAGGTDTQYF.

This chain uses TRBV2 with TRBJ1-5; maybe TRBD1 (6 bases). This CDR3 contains 17 residues. Deletions cut 2 bases from V and 7 bases from J, with 21 bases between. Germline V gene data show CDR1 as SNHLY and CDR2 as FYNNEI. The CDR3 loop reads CASSETQQARQVQPQHF. In DNA, the CDR3 is TGTGCCAGCAGTGAAACCCAACAGGCCCGACAGGTACAGCCCCAGCATTTT.

The chain is built from TRBV7-9 and TRBJ2-6, with no clear D. Looked up from germline, CDR1 is SEHNR and CDR2 is FQNEAQ (reference sequence). Trimming shortened V by 5 bases and J by 5 bases, and 10 bases separated the two germline ends. The CDR3 spans 14 residues. The CDR3 bases are TGTGCCAGCAGCCCCTCCTGGAGGGCCAACGTCCTGACTTTC. This codes for CASSPSWRANVLTF.

CDR3 in DNA: TGTGCCAGCAGTCGACAAGGCACCAGCTCCTACAATGAGCAGTTCTTC. The encoded protein is CASSRQGTSSYNEQFF. J is TRBJ2-1 and V is TRBV5-6; D remains unclear. Germline loops: CDR1 SGHDT, CDR2 YYEEEE. This CDR3 region has 16 residues. Trimming cost V 5 bases and J 0 bases, with 15 bases left between them.

The chain employs TRBV5-5 and TRBJ1-4; tentative D call: TRBD1 (6 bases). The CDR3 spans 15 residues. The germline gives CDR1 SGHKS, CDR2 YYEKEE (reference sequence). V was trimmed by 4 bases and J by 5 bases, leaving 15 bases between them. The CDR3 reads CASSPRGQGNEKLFF. The CDR3 DNA sequence: TGTGCCAGCAGCCCCCGAGGGCAGGGGAATGAAAAACTGTTTTTT.

This sequence joins TRBV28 and TRBJ2-4; no definite D call. The CDR3 consists of 15 residues. Germline CDR1 and CDR2: MDHEN and SYDVKM. The germline V and J ends were trimmed by 5 bases and 0 bases, with 11 bases remaining between them. CDR3 sequence (DNA): TGTGCCAGCAGTGTGGCTGGTATAGCCAAAAACATTCAGTACTTC. Translating gives CASSVAGIAKNIQYF.

This sequence joins TRBV7-8 and TRBJ2-7, with 8 positions matching TRBD1. The CDR3 covers 14 residues. The germline CDR1 and CDR2 sequences are SGHVS and FQNEAQ. V lost 3 bases to trimming and J lost 2 bases; unmatched junction nucleotides: 3. CDR3 loop: CASSLAGGPYEQYF. The CDR3 region has the DNA TGTGCCAGCAGCTTGGCAGGGGGCCCCTACGAGCAGTACTTC. The whole variable domain, filled in from reference TRBV7-8 and TRBJ2-7, reads GAGVSQSPRYKVAKRGQDVALRCDPISGHVSLFWYQQALGQGPEFLTYFQNEAQLDKSGLPSDRFFAERPEGSVSTLKIQRTQQEDSAVYLCASSLAGGPYEQYFGPGTRLTVT.